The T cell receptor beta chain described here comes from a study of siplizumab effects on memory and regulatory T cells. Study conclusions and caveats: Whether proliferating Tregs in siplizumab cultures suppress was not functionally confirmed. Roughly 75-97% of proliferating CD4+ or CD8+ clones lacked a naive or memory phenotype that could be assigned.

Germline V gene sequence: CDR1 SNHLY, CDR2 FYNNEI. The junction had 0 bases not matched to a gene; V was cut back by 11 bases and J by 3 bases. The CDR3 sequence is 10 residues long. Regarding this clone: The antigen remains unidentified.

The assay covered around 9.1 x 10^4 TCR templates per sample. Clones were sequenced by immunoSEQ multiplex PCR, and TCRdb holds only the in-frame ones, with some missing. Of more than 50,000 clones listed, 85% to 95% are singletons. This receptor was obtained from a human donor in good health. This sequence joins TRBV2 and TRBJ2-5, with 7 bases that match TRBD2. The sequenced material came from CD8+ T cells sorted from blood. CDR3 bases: TGTGCCGGGGGGGAAGAGACCCAGTACTTC. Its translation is CAGGEETQYF.